This T cell receptor beta chain was recorded in a study of CD8 T cells in ankylosing spondylitis. This clonotype was seen a handful of times. Its antigen is undetermined. Relative to the germline gene, one junction end is altered; a read error may explain this. CDR1 and CDR2 from the germline V gene are SEHNR and FQNEAQ (reference sequence). There are 16 residues in the CDR3. Via MiXCR, TCRdb re-called the 5' RACE reads, giving one row per CDR3 protein. The sample contains 150,000 to 200,000 distinct CDR3 sequences, under 14% of which appear only once. Study-wide findings and caveats: Reported data indicate significant enrichment of disease-linked clones within matched ankylosing spondylitis synovial fluid.

Sequenced sample: blood, either unsorted or a sorted T cell fraction (not recorded which). This rearrangement joins TRBV7-9 to TRBJ1-1; TRBD1 agrees at 9 bases. This clonotype originated in a male donor with ankylosing spondylitis or in good health (not recorded which). The CDR3 coding sequence is TGTGCCAGCAGCGCGGGACAGGGTTATCTGAACATTGAAGCTTTCTTT. Translating gives CASSAGQGYLNIEAFF.